A selection of T cell receptor beta chains follows, all from one sample in a study of T cell clones after liver transplantation. Profiled with immunoSEQ multiplex PCR; TCRdb holds only in-frame clones, not every one. There are about 16,000 clones in the sample; around 89% occur only once, and approximately 12% lies in the top ten. The sequencing here drew on CD8+ T cells from blood, taken approximately 3.5 years after liver transplant. These receptors all come from a human patient who received a liver transplant. Some of the T cells might come from the graft donor. Both conserved end residues are trimmed from each CDR3.

V	J	CDR3
TRBV7-2	TRBJ2-7	ASSHGTGYEQY
TRBV27	TRBJ2-1	ASSLLDVGGANEQF
TRBV28	TRBJ2-2	ASSLRREVAGELF
TRBV7-9	TRBJ2-7	ASSLPGDTSQY
TRBV30	TRBJ1-1	AWRMGPGTEAF
TRBV29-1	TRBJ2-7	SVEETGGGLGVHYEQY
TRBV7-2	TRBJ2-7	ASSFAGSSYEQY
TRBV27	TRBJ1-5	ASSPEGDQPQH
TRBV19	TRBJ2-4	ASSIEGGLGNIQY
TRBV30	TRBJ1-1	AWTILGSTEAF
TRBV9	TRBJ2-1	ASSVALAGPYNEQF
TRBV5-1	TRBJ2-1	ASSFERAINEQF
TRBV11-2	TRBJ1-1	ASSFSRNTEAF
TRBV7-9	TRBJ2-1	ASSHKLPSGPKDEQF
TRBV7-2	TRBJ1-1	ASSLLGTRNTEAF
TRBV29-1	TRBJ1-2	SVAGQINNYGYT
TRBV19	TRBJ1-5	ATDKGSNQPQH
TRBV14	TRBJ2-6	ASSQEWGTANVLT
TRBV19	TRBJ1-5	ASGTGGNQPQH
TRBV4-1	TRBJ2-7	ASSAGTRNIYEQY
TRBV5-1	TRBJ2-7	ASSPPTSGVEQY
TRBV27	TRBJ2-5	ASSYITGEFETQY
TRBV9	TRBJ2-7	ASSVAEGGYEQY